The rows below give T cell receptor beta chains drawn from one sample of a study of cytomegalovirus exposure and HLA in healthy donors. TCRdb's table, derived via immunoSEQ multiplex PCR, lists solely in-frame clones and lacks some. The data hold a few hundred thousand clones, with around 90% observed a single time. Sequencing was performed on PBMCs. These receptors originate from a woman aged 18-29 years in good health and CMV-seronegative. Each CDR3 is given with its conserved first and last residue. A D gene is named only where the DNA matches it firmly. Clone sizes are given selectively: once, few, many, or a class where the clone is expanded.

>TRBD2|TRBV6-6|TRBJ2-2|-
TGTGCCAGCAGTTACGCGGGGGAGAGCACCGGGGAGCTGTTTTTT
CASSYAGESTGELFF
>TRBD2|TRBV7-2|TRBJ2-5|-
TGTGCCAGCAGCTTAGGTGGGACTAGCGGGGGGGCCCGAGAGACCCAGTACTTC
CASSLGGTSGGARETQYF
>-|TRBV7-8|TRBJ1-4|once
TGTGCCAGCAGCTTAGGCCGGGGTGGTGGAGAAAAACTGTTTTTT
CASSLGRGGGEKLFF
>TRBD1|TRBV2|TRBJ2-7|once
TGTGCCAGCAGTGAAGCGTCTGGTCTGGGACAGGGGGTCCTCGAGCAGTACTTC
CASSEASGLGQGVLEQYF
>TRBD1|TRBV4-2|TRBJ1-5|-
TGTGCCAGCAGCCAAGAATCGACCCGGACAGGGGGCCCCAATCAGCCCCAGCATTTT
CASSQESTRTGGPNQPQHF
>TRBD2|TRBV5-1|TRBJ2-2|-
TGCGCCAGCAGCCTGGGGAGGAGCGGGGCAGGCACCGGGGAGCTGTTTTTT
CASSLGRSGAGTGELFF
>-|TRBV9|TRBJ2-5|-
TGTGCCAGCAGCGCGGGAATTGTGGAACAAGAGACCCAGTACTTC
CASSAGIVEQETQYF
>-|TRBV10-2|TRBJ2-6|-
TGCGCCAGCGGAGGGGACTCTGGGGCCAACGTCCTGACTTTC
CASGGDSGANVLTF
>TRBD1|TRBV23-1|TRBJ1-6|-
TGCGCCAGCAGGCGGGACAGAAAGAATTCACCCCTCCACTTT
CASRRDRKNSPLHF
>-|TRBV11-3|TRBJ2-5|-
TGTGCCAGCAGCCGACAAGGGGAACAGACCCAGTACTTC
CASSRQGEQTQYF
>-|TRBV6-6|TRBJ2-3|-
TGTGCCAGCAGGCGCAGGGAAGGTACGCAGTATTTT
CASRRREGTQYF
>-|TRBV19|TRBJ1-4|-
TGTGCCACCCTACGCGGTGAAAAACTGTTTTTT
CATLRGEKLFF
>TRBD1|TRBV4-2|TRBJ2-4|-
TGTGCCAGCGCGAGGACAGGGCCCGAAAACATTCAGTACTTC
CASARTGPENIQYF
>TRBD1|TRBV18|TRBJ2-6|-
TGTGCCAGCTCACCCCTCGGGACAGGGAGCTCTGGGGCCAACGTCCTGACTTTC
CASSPLGTGSSGANVLTF
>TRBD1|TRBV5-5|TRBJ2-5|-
TGTGCCAGCAGCCCGTGGACAGGGGGGAGGGAGACCCAGTACTTC
CASSPWTGGRETQYF
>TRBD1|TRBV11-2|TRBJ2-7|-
TGTGCCAGCAGCATCGGGACAGGGGAATACGAGCAGTACTTC
CASSIGTGEYEQYF
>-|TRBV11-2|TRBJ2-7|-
TGTGCCAGCAGCTTAGAGGGAGACCCGGTGGCCGCCTACGAGCAGTACTTC
CASSLEGDPVAAYEQYF
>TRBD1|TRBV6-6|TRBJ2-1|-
TGTGCCAGCAGGAGGGACAGCAACAATGAGCAGTTCTTC
CASRRDSNNEQFF
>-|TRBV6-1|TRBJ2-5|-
TGTGCCAGCAGTGAGGTCAGGGGCGTACAGACCCAGTACTTC
CASSEVRGVQTQYF
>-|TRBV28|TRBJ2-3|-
TGTGCCAGCAGTTTATTTCAGGCGCAACCCACAGATACGCAGTATTTT
CASSLFQAQPTDTQYF
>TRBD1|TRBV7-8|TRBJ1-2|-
TGTGCCAGCAGCTTAGGACCGGGACAGGGAATAGTTGGCTATGGCTACACCTTC
CASSLGPGQGIVGYGYTF
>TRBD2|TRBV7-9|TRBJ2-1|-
TGTGCCAGCAGCTTTTCGCGGGGGGGCACAGACAATGAGCAGTTCTTC
CASSFSRGGTDNEQFF
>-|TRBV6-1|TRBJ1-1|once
TGTGCCAGCAGTAGGGGCTGGACTGAAGCTTTCTTT
CASSRGWTEAFF
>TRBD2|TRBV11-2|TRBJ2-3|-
TGTGCCAGCAGCACGCGACTAGCCGGCACAGATACGCAGTATTTT
CASSTRLAGTDTQYF
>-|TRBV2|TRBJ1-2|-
TGTGCCAGCAGTATGGGGGAGGCTAACTATGGCTACACCTTC
CASSMGEANYGYTF
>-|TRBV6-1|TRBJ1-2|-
TGTGCCAGCAGTGAGCGACAGGTTACCTATGGCTACACCTTC
CASSERQVTYGYTF
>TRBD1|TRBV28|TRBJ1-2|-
TGTGCCAGCAGTCCCGGGACAGGGGGCTTGGGGTATGGCTACACCTTC
CASSPGTGGLGYGYTF
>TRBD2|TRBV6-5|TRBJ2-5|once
TGTGCCAGCAGGGGACTAGTAATCGAGACCCAGTACTTC
CASRGLVIETQYF
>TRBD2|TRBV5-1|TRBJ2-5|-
TGCGCCAGCAGAGGCGGGGGGGCAGAGACCCAGTACTTC
CASRGGGAETQYF
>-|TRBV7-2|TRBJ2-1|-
TGTGCCAGCAGCTTAGATTCTTACGGGTACAATGAGCAGTTCTTC
CASSLDSYGYNEQFF
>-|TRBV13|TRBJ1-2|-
TGTGCCAGCAGACCTCTGGGGGGGTACTATGGCTACACCTTC
CASRPLGGYYGYTF
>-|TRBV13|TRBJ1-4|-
TGTGCCAGCAGCTTGGGAGATATGAATGAAAAACTGTTTTTT
CASSLGDMNEKLFF
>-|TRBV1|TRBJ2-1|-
TGCACCAGCCGCCCGGACAGAGAGCAGTTCTTC
CTSRPDREQFF